These T cell receptor beta chains were read from a single sample in a study of cytomegalovirus exposure and HLA in healthy donors. Profiled with immunoSEQ multiplex PCR; TCRdb holds only in-frame clones, not every one. Of a few hundred thousand clones listed, 65% to 80% were seen once; the top ten hold 0.22%. Sequenced material: PBMCs. Source of these receptors: a girl aged 2 to 9 in good health and CMV-seronegative. The CDR3 runs from the conserved cysteine through the conserved F or W. The D gene is left open where the match is weak. Clone sizes are given selectively: once, few, many, or a class where the clone is expanded.

v_call	cdr3_length	d_call	clone_size	j_call	cdr3_aa	cdr3_nt
TRBV10-3	15	NA	once	TRBJ1-3	CAISESAGTGNTIYF	TGTGCCATCAGTGAGTCGGCGGGAACTGGAAACACCATATATTTT
TRBV27	14	TRBD1	NA	TRBJ2-1	CASRRTGGYNEQFF	TGTGCCAGCAGGAGGACAGGGGGCTACAATGAGCAGTTCTTC
TRBV7-3	14	NA	NA	TRBJ2-3	CASSLIGLADTQYF	TGTGCCAGCAGCTTAATAGGTCTAGCGGATACGCAGTATTTT
TRBV25-1	17	TRBD1	NA	TRBJ2-2	CASSGTDRGQITGELFF	TGTGCCAGCAGTGGCACCGACAGGGGGCAGATCACCGGGGAGCTGTTTTTT
TRBV19	14	TRBD1	NA	TRBJ1-6	CASSVAGGNSPLHF	TGTGCCAGTAGCGTGGCAGGGGGTAATTCACCCCTCCACTTT
TRBV2	12	NA	NA	TRBJ2-5	CASSTTRETQYF	TGTGCCAGCAGTACCACCAGAGAGACCCAGTACTTC
TRBV7-9	17	TRBD2	NA	TRBJ2-3	CASSLGRLAGDEDTQYF	TGTGCCAGCAGCTTAGGTAGACTAGCGGGAGACGAAGATACGCAGTATTTT
TRBV10-1	15	TRBD2	NA	TRBJ2-3	CASSRTSGSTDTQYF	TGCGCCAGCTCCAGGACTAGCGGTTCCACAGATACGCAGTATTTT
TRBV5-4	15	NA	NA	TRBJ1-1	CASNLNRGLNTEAFF	TGTGCCAGCAACCTTAATAGGGGCCTGAACACTGAAGCTTTCTTT
TRBV5-1	13	NA	NA	TRBJ2-1	CASSLGTSNEQFF	TGCGCCAGCAGCTTGGGGACAAGTAATGAGCAGTTCTTC
TRBV14	19	TRBD1	NA	TRBJ2-5	CASSQDYGTGDRGQETQYF	TGTGCCAGCAGCCAAGATTATGGGACAGGGGATCGTGGGCAAGAGACCCAGTACTTC
TRBV9	16	NA	NA	TRBJ1-4	CASSVEGGATNEKLFF	TGTGCCAGCAGCGTAGAAGGCGGTGCAACTAATGAAAAACTGTTTTTT
TRBV6-1	12	NA	NA	TRBJ2-2	CASSIYAGELFF	TGTGCCAGCAGTATATATGCCGGGGAGCTGTTTTTT
TRBV2	13	TRBD2	NA	TRBJ2-1	CASTQREYNEQFF	TGTGCCAGCACCCAGCGGGAGTACAATGAGCAGTTCTTC
TRBV6-6	13	NA	NA	TRBJ1-3	CASVGGSGNTIYF	TGTGCTAGCGTGGGGGGCTCTGGAAACACCATATATTTT
TRBV7-9	15	NA	few	TRBJ1-1	CASSSRVGVNTEAFF	TGTGCCAGCAGCAGCAGGGTCGGAGTGAACACTGAAGCTTTCTTT
TRBV15	14	NA	NA	TRBJ2-7	CATKEGAYTNEQYF	TGTGCCACCAAGGAGGGGGCCTACACCAACGAGCAGTACTTC
TRBV30	15	TRBD2	NA	TRBJ2-3	CAWSVGLAGTDTQYF	TGTGCCTGGAGTGTAGGGCTAGCGGGAACAGATACGCAGTATTTT
TRBV7-2	13	TRBD1	once	TRBJ2-1	CASSLRGPPRLFF	TGTGCCAGCAGCCTCAGGGGGCCCCCACGTCTGTTCTTC
TRBV12-5	16	NA	once	TRBJ2-3	CASGSELDMGTDTQYF	TGTGCTAGTGGTTCGGAACTCGACATGGGCACAGATACGCAGTATTTT
TRBV7-9	16	NA	NA	TRBJ2-7	CASSLVSGSGDYEQYF	TGTGCCAGCAGCTTAGTTTCGGGATCAGGGGATTACGAGCAGTACTTC
TRBV18	12	NA	NA	TRBJ1-1	CASSPGSNEAFF	TGTGCCAGCTCACCGGGCTCCAATGAAGCTTTCTTT
TRBV7-9	15	TRBD1	NA	TRBJ1-1	CASSRPTGKDTEAFF	TGTGCCAGCAGCCGCCCGACAGGGAAGGACACTGAAGCTTTCTTT
TRBV25-1	15	NA	NA	TRBJ2-1	CASSGYGLKYNEQFF	TGTGCCAGCAGTGGCTATGGACTGAAGTACAATGAGCAGTTCTTC
TRBV2	12	NA	NA	TRBJ2-5	CASREVEETQYF	TGTGCCAGCAGGGAGGTGGAGGAGACCCAGTACTTC
TRBV20-1	11	NA	NA	TRBJ2-4	CSVTSGNIQYF	TGCAGTGTAACTTCGGGAAACATTCAGTACTTC
TRBV9	16	NA	NA	TRBJ2-1	CASSTPIGLSYNEQFF	TGTGCCAGCAGCACCCCCATTGGTCTATCCTACAATGAGCAGTTCTTC
TRBV4-2	16	NA	once	TRBJ2-7	CASSQDRSGPAYEQYF	TGTGCCAGCAGCCAAGATAGGTCAGGGCCCGCCTACGAGCAGTACTTC
TRBV9	15	TRBD1	NA	TRBJ1-1	CASSAQDRGWTEAFF	TGTGCCAGCAGCGCCCAGGACAGGGGATGGACTGAAGCTTTCTTT
TRBV2	11	NA	once	TRBJ2-7	CASSVEYEQYF	TGTGCCAGCAGTGTGGAGTACGAGCAGTACTTC
TRBV4-1	13	NA	few	TRBJ2-1	CASSPPSAAEQFF	TGCGCCAGCAGCCCCCCTAGTGCCGCTGAGCAGTTCTTC
TRBV6-1	16	TRBD1	NA	TRBJ1-4	CASSDTRGGVGEKLFF	TGTGCCAGCAGTGATACTCGAGGGGGCGTAGGGGAAAAACTGTTTTTT
TRBV5-1	16	NA	NA	TRBJ2-2	CASGTRGNLNTGELFF	TGCGCCAGCGGAACCAGGGGAAATTTGAACACCGGGGAGCTGTTTTTT
TRBV2	14	NA	once	TRBJ2-1	CASSAGLSYNEQFF	TGTGCCAGCTCTGCGGGGCTCTCCTACAATGAGCAGTTCTTC
TRBV9	15	TRBD2	few	TRBJ2-7	CASSVSERGGDEQYF	TGTGCCAGCAGCGTAAGTGAGCGGGGGGGGGACGAGCAGTACTTC
TRBV4-1	16	TRBD2	few	TRBJ2-7	CASSQWAGRSGDEQYF	TGCGCCAGCAGCCAATGGGCCGGGAGGTCTGGCGACGAGCAGTACTTC
TRBV5-6	14	NA	NA	TRBJ2-4	CASTPGNTKNIQYF	TGTGCCAGCACCCCGGGAAACACCAAAAACATTCAGTACTTC
TRBV7-2	15	TRBD2	NA	TRBJ2-7	CASSLVAGDSYEQYF	TGTGCCAGCAGCTTAGTAGCGGGCGATTCCTACGAGCAGTACTTC
TRBV6-1	15	NA	few	TRBJ2-7	CAVRVSDYSSYEQYF	TGTGCTGTTCGTGTCAGCGACTACTCTTCCTACGAGCAGTACTTC
TRBV6-5	15	NA	NA	TRBJ2-5	CASSYVGVQAGTQYF	TGTGCCAGCAGTTACGTTGGTGTGCAGGCGGGGACCCAGTACTTC
TRBV7-9	12	TRBD1	NA	TRBJ1-2	CSSREGAHGYTF	TGTTCCAGCAGGGAGGGGGCTCATGGCTACACCTTC
TRBV12-5	11	NA	once	TRBJ2-1	CASVFRYEQFF	TGTGCTAGTGTGTTCAGGTATGAGCAGTTCTTC
TRBV6-1	14	NA	NA	TRBJ2-3	CASSELPEGDTQYF	TGTGCCAGCAGTGAGCTGCCGGAGGGAGATACGCAGTATTTT
TRBV5-6	16	NA	few	TRBJ2-7	CASSLGLSTLIYEQYF	TGTGCCAGCAGCTTGGGGTTGTCTACCCTCATCTACGAGCAGTACTTC
TRBV5-1	14	NA	NA	TRBJ2-3	CASSLEGGGDTQYF	TGCGCCAGCAGCTTGGAAGGGGGAGGGGATACGCAGTATTTT
TRBV7-9	15	NA	NA	TRBJ2-1	CASRKISDKPSDLFF	TGTGCCAGCAGGAAGATATCGGACAAGCCGAGTGATCTGTTCTTC
TRBV4-1	15	NA	NA	TRBJ2-7	CASSPRGGMFYEQYF	TGCGCCAGCAGCCCTAGGGGGGGGATGTTCTACGAGCAGTACTTC
TRBV11-1	15	NA	NA	TRBJ2-2	CASSLRGWGTGELFF	TGTGCCAGCAGCTTAAGGGGCTGGGGCACCGGGGAGCTGTTTTTT
TRBV4-1	17	TRBD2	NA	TRBJ2-3	CASSQSTSGGAVDTQYF	TGCGCCAGCAGCCAATCCACTAGCGGGGGGGCTGTAGATACGCAGTATTTT
TRBV19	14	TRBD1	NA	TRBJ1-2	CASSQGTGSSSYTF	TGTGCCAGTAGTCAGGGGACAGGGTCAAGTAGCTACACCTTC
TRBV6-5	16	NA	NA	TRBJ2-2	CASSLGQSPNTGELFF	TGTGCCAGCAGTTTAGGACAGAGCCCGAACACCGGGGAGCTGTTTTTT
TRBV12-2	13	NA	NA	TRBJ2-5	CASRLLAGETQYF	TGTGCAAGTCGCTTACTAGCGGGGGAGACCCAGTACTTC
TRBV11-1	14	TRBD2	NA	TRBJ2-3	CASSLGLATDTQYF	TGTGCCAGCAGCCTCGGACTAGCGACAGATACGCAGTATTTT
TRBV9	12	NA	NA	TRBJ1-2	CASSFGGGGYTF	TGTGCCAGCAGCTTCGGGGGAGGTGGCTACACCTTC
TRBV4-2	19	TRBD2	NA	TRBJ2-3	CASSPRAAGSGGYTDTQYF	TGTGCCAGCAGCCCCCGGGCGGCGGGTAGCGGGGGATACACAGATACGCAGTATTTT
TRBV27	14	NA	once	TRBJ2-7	CASSSTDSSYEQYF	TGTGCCAGCAGTTCCACCGACTCATCTTACGAGCAGTACTTC
TRBV10-3	13	NA	NA	TRBJ1-6	CAISGTGSSPLHF	TGTGCCATCAGCGGCACAGGATCCTCACCCCTCCACTTT
TRBV5-1	15	TRBD2	few	TRBJ2-1	CASSFRTSGNNEQFF	TGCGCCAGCAGCTTTAGGACTAGCGGAAACAATGAGCAGTTCTTC
TRBV7-3	16	TRBD2	NA	TRBJ2-1	CASSPMGGGAFNEQFF	TGTGCCAGCAGCCCCATGGGCGGGGGGGCCTTCAATGAGCAGTTCTTC
TRBV29-1	13	NA	NA	TRBJ2-3	CSVRGGRTDTQYF	TGCAGCGTTAGGGGGGGAAGAACAGATACGCAGTATTTT